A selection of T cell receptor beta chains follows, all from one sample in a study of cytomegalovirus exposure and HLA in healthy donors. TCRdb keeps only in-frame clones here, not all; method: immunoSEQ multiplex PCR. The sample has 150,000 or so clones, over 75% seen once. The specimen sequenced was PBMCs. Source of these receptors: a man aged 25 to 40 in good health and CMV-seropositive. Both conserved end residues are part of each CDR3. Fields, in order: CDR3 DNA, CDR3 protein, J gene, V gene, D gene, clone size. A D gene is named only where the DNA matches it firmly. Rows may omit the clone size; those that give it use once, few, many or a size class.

TGTGCCAGCAGCCCGGGGTGGGGTCAGGTAGCCAAAAACATTCAGTACTTC	CASSPGWGQVAKNIQYF	TRBJ2-4	TRBV27	-	few
TGTGCCAGCAGTACACGACAGGGAGTGGGGAATCAGCCCCAGCATTTT	CASSTRQGVGNQPQHF	TRBJ1-5	TRBV28	TRBD1	-
TGTGCCTGGAGTGTAACGCTAGCGGGGGGTCTAGATACGCAGTATTTT	CAWSVTLAGGLDTQYF	TRBJ2-3	TRBV30	TRBD2	-
TGTGCCAGCAGTTTATTCGGCTCTGGAAACACCATATATTTT	CASSLFGSGNTIYF	TRBJ1-3	TRBV27	-	-
TGTTCCAGCAGCACGGGACAGACAAACACCGGGGAGCTGTTTTTT	CSSSTGQTNTGELFF	TRBJ2-2	TRBV7-9	TRBD1	few
TGTGCCAGCAGCTCCCCGGAGGGGGCGGGAGGGGGTGAGCAGTTCTTC	CASSSPEGAGGGEQFF	TRBJ2-1	TRBV7-9	TRBD2	-
TGTGCCAGCAGTTACACAGGGGTGGCTAACTATGGCTACACCTTC	CASSYTGVANYGYTF	TRBJ1-2	TRBV6-5	TRBD1	-
TGTGCCAGCTCACCCATACCCGGGACAGGGGGCTATCAGCCCCAGCATTTT	CASSPIPGTGGYQPQHF	TRBJ1-5	TRBV18	TRBD1	-
TGTGCCAGCAGTGAACAGGGGGTTTTGTACGAGCAGTACTTC	CASSEQGVLYEQYF	TRBJ2-7	TRBV2	TRBD1	few
TGTGCCAGCAGCTCACAGGGAAAGGACATTCAGTACTTC	CASSSQGKDIQYF	TRBJ2-4	TRBV7-2	-	-
TGCGCCAGCAGCCAAGAGTACACCCGAGAGACCCAGTACTTC	CASSQEYTRETQYF	TRBJ2-5	TRBV4-1	-	-
TGTGCCAGCACCTACTACAAAGATACGCAGTATTTT	CASTYYKDTQYF	TRBJ2-3	TRBV7-9	-	-
TGCGCCAGCAGCTTTGGACAGGGCGAATTCGATGAGCAGTTCTTC	CASSFGQGEFDEQFF	TRBJ2-1	TRBV5-1	TRBD1	-
TGTGCCAGCAGTGACACCTACCCTCGGACAGGGGAGTTTGAGCAGTTCTTC	CASSDTYPRTGEFEQFF	TRBJ2-1	TRBV6-4	TRBD1	-
TGTGCCAGCCAGGGGGACGGGACTGGAAACACCATATATTTT	CASQGDGTGNTIYF	TRBJ1-3	TRBV2	TRBD1	-
TGTGCCAGTAGTAGCCGGCAGAGGAATGAAAAACTGTTTTTT	CASSSRQRNEKLFF	TRBJ1-4	TRBV19	-	-
TGTGCCAGCAGTTACGGCGGGGGGACAGGGGGTGAGAGGCAGCATTTT	CASSYGGGTGGERQHF	TRBJ1-5	TRBV6-6	TRBD1	-
TGTGCCAGCAGCAGGGGTCCCCCTAACTATGGCTACACCTTC	CASSRGPPNYGYTF	TRBJ1-2	TRBV28	-	once
TGCGCCAGCAGCTCTACAAGGAGAAGCACAGATACGCAGTATTTT	CASSSTRRSTDTQYF	TRBJ2-3	TRBV5-1	-	-
TGTGCCAGCAGCCGATCCCCCAGGGGCGCTGGCACAGATACGCAGTATTTT	CASSRSPRGAGTDTQYF	TRBJ2-3	TRBV7-9	-	-
TGTGCCAGCAGTTACCCGTCCGGGGGAACCGGGGAGCTGTTTTTT	CASSYPSGGTGELFF	TRBJ2-2	TRBV6-6	-	-
TGTGCCAGCAGCTTAGGGTTGGCAGAACAAGAGACCCAGTACTTC	CASSLGLAEQETQYF	TRBJ2-5	TRBV7-2	-	-
TGCGCCAGCATACAGGGAGGGGATGGCTACACCTTC	CASIQGGDGYTF	TRBJ1-2	TRBV23-1	-	-
TGTGCCAGCAGCGTAGTTGCTCGCAGCGGGACATACAATGAGCAGTTCTTC	CASSVVARSGTYNEQFF	TRBJ2-1	TRBV9	-	-
TGTGCCAGCAGTTTTCAGAACACTGAAGCTTTCTTT	CASSFQNTEAFF	TRBJ1-1	TRBV6-6	-	-
TGCGCCAGCAGCCCGACAGGGTGGAGCACCGGGGAGCTGTTTTTT	CASSPTGWSTGELFF	TRBJ2-2	TRBV5-1	TRBD1	-
TGTGCCAGCAGCCGGGAGGGGATCAGTCAGCCCCAGCATTTT	CASSREGISQPQHF	TRBJ1-5	TRBV28	-	-
TGTGCCAGCAGCGCAAGATCCGGGTCCCCGGTGGGCACAGATACGCAGTATTTT	CASSARSGSPVGTDTQYF	TRBJ2-3	TRBV9	-	-
TGTGCCAGTAGTATTCCAATCGTGAACAAGTACTATGGCTACACCTTC	CASSIPIVNKYYGYTF	TRBJ1-2	TRBV19	-	-
TGTGCCAGCAGTTGGCAGTTGAATGAGCAGTTCTTC	CASSWQLNEQFF	TRBJ2-1	TRBV9	-	few
TGTGCCAGCAGACCAAGCGGGAGTTTCGGTGAGCAGTTCTTC	CASRPSGSFGEQFF	TRBJ2-1	TRBV6-5	TRBD2	-
TGTGCCAGCCCCGGGACAGGGGGTTCTTACGGGGAGCTGTTTTTT	CASPGTGGSYGELFF	TRBJ2-2	TRBV7-9	TRBD1	-
TGTGCCATCAGTGAGGTATTGAGCTCCTACGAGCAGTACTTC	CAISEVLSSYEQYF	TRBJ2-7	TRBV10-3	-	-
TGTGCCAGCAGCTTGGTACTAGCGCTACGCACAGATACGCAGTATTTT	CASSLVLALRTDTQYF	TRBJ2-3	TRBV5-6	TRBD2	-
TGTGCCAGCAGTTTCCGGGAGTGGTATGAAAACATTCAGTACTTC	CASSFREWYENIQYF	TRBJ2-4	TRBV28	-	-
TGTGCCAACAAACTAGCATCCTACAATGAGCAGTTCTTC	CANKLASYNEQFF	TRBJ2-1	TRBV2	-	once
TGTGCCTGGAGTAGGGGGCGGGTAGAAGCTTTCTTT	CAWSRGRVEAFF	TRBJ1-1	TRBV30	TRBD1	-
TGTGCCAGCAGTCTACAGGGGGAACACAATGAGCAGTTCTTC	CASSLQGEHNEQFF	TRBJ2-1	TRBV6-4	TRBD1	medium-sized
TGCGCCAGCAGCTCACAGGGGGACGGCTACGAGCAGTACTTC	CASSSQGDGYEQYF	TRBJ2-7	TRBV5-1	TRBD1	few
TGTGCCAGCAGTTTCGGACGCGGGGGAGAGTTCTTC	CASSFGRGGEFF	TRBJ2-1	TRBV28	TRBD2	-
TGCAGCGTTGGGGGGGTAGATGGCGGGAGGTCGGATACGCAGTATTTT	CSVGGVDGGRSDTQYF	TRBJ2-3	TRBV29-1	TRBD2	few
TGTGCCACCTCCGGGCGGGAGGGCCTTACGTACGAGCAGTACTTC	CATSGREGLTYEQYF	TRBJ2-7	TRBV6-6	TRBD2	once
TGTGCCAGCACCAATGATGGCGGGAGCTCCTACGAGCAGTACTTC	CASTNDGGSSYEQYF	TRBJ2-7	TRBV6-6	TRBD2	-
TGTGCCAGCAGCTTTGAGAGCTACGAGCAGTACTTC	CASSFESYEQYF	TRBJ2-7	TRBV13	-	few
TGTGCCAGCAGCGCGGGGGACAGGGGCAATCAGCCCCAGCATTTT	CASSAGDRGNQPQHF	TRBJ1-5	TRBV9	TRBD1	-
TGTGCCAGCACCAACAGGGCCCAGCCTAACTATGGCTACACCTTC	CASTNRAQPNYGYTF	TRBJ1-2	TRBV6-6	-	few
TGTGCCAGCAGGGGACAGGGGGCGCGGGGTACTGAAGCTTTCTTT	CASRGQGARGTEAFF	TRBJ1-1	TRBV28	TRBD1	once
TGCAGTGTTCTAAATGAAAAACTGTTTTTT	CSVLNEKLFF	TRBJ1-4	TRBV20-1	-	-
TGTGCCAGCTCACCAGGACAGGGTCAAACTTCACCCCTCCACTTT	CASSPGQGQTSPLHF	TRBJ1-6	TRBV18	TRBD1	-
TGCGCCAGCAGCCTCCGCCCGGGAGATAGTCAGCCCCAGCATTTT	CASSLRPGDSQPQHF	TRBJ1-5	TRBV5-1	-	-
TGCGCCAGCAGCTTGGGACAGGGGGCTGTTCAGCCCCAGCATTTT	CASSLGQGAVQPQHF	TRBJ1-5	TRBV5-1	TRBD1	-
TGTGCCAGCAGTTACGGGCTATTCGGGGCCAACGTCCTGACTTTC	CASSYGLFGANVLTF	TRBJ2-6	TRBV6-6	-	-
TGTGCCCGACTCATTTTTGGCGGGAGGCCCCCGGGTGAGCAGTACTTC	CARLIFGGRPPGEQYF	TRBJ2-7	TRBV11-2	TRBD2	once
TGTGCCAGCAGACTCGCGGGTCCCGAGACCCAGTACTTC	CASRLAGPETQYF	TRBJ2-5	TRBV6-5	-	-
TGTGCCAGCAGCTGGAACCCTTCCGGGACTAAATTCACCGGGGAGCTGTTTTTT	CASSWNPSGTKFTGELFF	TRBJ2-2	TRBV7-9	TRBD2	-
TGTGCCAGCAGTAGAGACAGCGGGGAGACCCAGTACTTC	CASSRDSGETQYF	TRBJ2-5	TRBV28	-	-
TGCGCCAGCAGCCAAGGGAGGAAGGCTGATGGGTATTTAGCCAAAAACATTCAGTACTTC	CASSQGRKADGYLAKNIQYF	TRBJ2-4	TRBV4-1	-	-
TGCGCCAGCAGCACGGGATTCTCCTACGAGCAGTACTTC	CASSTGFSYEQYF	TRBJ2-7	TRBV4-3	-	-
TGTGCCAGCAGCGTGACAGACTCGAACACCGGGGAGCTGTTTTTT	CASSVTDSNTGELFF	TRBJ2-2	TRBV9	-	-